The clone carrying this TCR beta chain was observed a handful of times. The germline V gene has CDR1 SEHNR and CDR2 FQNEAQ (reference sequence). The CDR3 contains 15 residues. Sample-barcoded 5' priming and a J-beta primer mix drove a second PCR of 7 to 11 cycles. Each cDNA molecule carried a tag from a template-switch adaptor that contained 12 random nucleotides. One entry per CDR3 protein, called by TCRdb with MiXCR from the 5' RACE reads. The data hold roughly 800,000 distinct CDR3 sequences, with 55% to 75% observed a single time. The data belong to a study of blood T cells in healthy people across ages.

V gene TRBV7-9 combines with J gene TRBJ2-5, with 10 bases lining up with TRBD2. The better agreement between TRBJ2-7 and the DNA end casts doubt on the J call. The sequence was collected from a young man in good health. The sequencing sample was made of blood. The CDR3 DNA sequence: TGTGCCAGCAGCCCTGGGACTAGCGTATTCTACGAGCAGTACTTC. Amino acids: CASSPGTSVFYEQYF.